The next 17 T cell receptor beta chains were all read from a single sample in a study of blood T cell repertoires in COVID-19. Sequencing used immunoSEQ multiplex PCR; TCRdb keeps in-frame clones, though not all of them. The profile shows approximately 260,000 clones, less than 90% of them singletons. Sequenced sample: peripheral blood. Receptors originate from a man aged 60 to 75 who had recovered from COVID-19.

The chain's CDR3 is CASSALGRGDNEQFF. The CDR3, as DNA: TGTGCCAGCAGTGCCCTGGGGAGAGGCGACAATGAGCAGTTCTTC. This chain connects TRBV28 to TRBJ2-1, with D possibly matching TRBD2 (5 bases). The V end was cut by 5 bases, the J end by 5 bases, with 16 bases between. Germline-derived CDR1 and CDR2 are MDHEN and SYDVKM. The CDR3 has 15 residues.

The table lists this clone with many counts. The chain recombines TRBV15 with TRBJ2-7; 15 bases fit TRBD2. The length of the CDR3 is 19 residues. Germline V gene sequence: CDR1 LNHNV, CDR2 YYDKDF (reference sequence). The V segment lost 5 bases and the J segment 1 base; nucleotides outside the gene matches: 12. The CDR3 DNA reads TGTGCCACCAGCCCGATGAAGGGACTAGCGGGAGGATCATCCTACGAGCAGTACTTC. Translated: CATSPMKGLAGGSSYEQYF.

This clone occurred a few times. The chain carries TRBV4-2 and TRBJ1-5; D is uncertain. The V and J ends lost 3 bases and 8 bases respectively, with 11 bases between them. The CDR3 contains 13 residues. Looked up from germline, CDR1 is LGHNA and CDR2 is YNFKEQ. CDR3: CASSQRRGEPQHF. The CDR3, as DNA: TGTGCCAGCAGCCAGCGACGGGGTGAGCCCCAGCATTTT.

This rearrangement joins TRBV6-5 to TRBJ2-1; 9 bases line up with TRBD2. Germline lookup yields CDR1 MNHEY and CDR2 SVGAGI. This CDR3 has 15 amino acids. With 2 bases clipped from V and 6 bases from J, the junction kept 5 bases outside the gene matches. The CDR3 sequence: CASSYLGGRGNEQFF. CDR3 coding DNA: TGTGCCAGCAGTTACCTCGGCGGGAGGGGCAATGAGCAGTTCTTC.

The V gene is TRBV5-1, the J gene TRBJ2-1; D is possibly TRBD2 (6 bases). In germline, CDR1 is SGHRS, CDR2 YFSETQ. The V gene lost 4 bases and the J gene lost 7 bases, with 21 bases spanning the gap. CDR3 length equals 16 residues. The CDR3 nucleotides are TGCGCCAGCAGCCTGCAATCGGGACTGGCCAGGAATGAGCAGTTCTTC. Its translation is CASSLQSGLARNEQFF.

This chain joins TRBV3-1 (or the pseudogene TRBV3-2) and TRBJ2-7; D perhaps matches TRBD1 (6 bases). V was shortened by 4 bases and J by 2 bases, with 12 bases between the two germline ends. CDR3 length: 14 amino acids. Germline V gives CDR1 LGHDT, CDR2 YNNKEL (reference sequence). CDR3 bases: TGTGCCAGCAGCCGGGACACCGGTACCTACGAGCAGTACTTC. Translated, it gives CASSRDTGTYEQYF.

As to this clone: The junction does not match germline at one end; this may be a read error. V gene TRBV6-1 combines with J gene TRBJ2-7; TRBD1 is a possible D gene (6 bases). The CDR3 spans 14 residues. Germline V gives CDR1 MNHNS, CDR2 SASEGT. Here the CDR3 reads CASSEGGTPFAVDF. The DNA for the CDR3 is TGTGCCAGCAGTGAAGGAGGGACACCGTTCGCAGTGGACTTC.

This chain links TRBV25-1 with TRBJ2-2; 8 positions match TRBD2. The CDR3 runs to 15 residues. The germline V gene has CDR1 MGHDK and CDR2 SYGVNS. V lost 7 bases to trimming and J lost 4 bases; unmatched junction nucleotides: 8. For the CDR3, the DNA is TGTGCCAGCACGGTCGGGGGGGCTGGCACCGGGGAGCTGTTTTTT. It is translated as CASTVGGAGTGELFF.

The chain employs TRBV5-1 and TRBJ2-1, with 9 bases aligning to TRBD2. Germline CDR1 SGHRS, CDR2 YFSETQ. CDR3 size: 14 residues. Unmatched junction bases numbered 11, after V lost 6 bases and J lost 10 bases. In nucleotides, the CDR3 is TGCGCCAGCAACCCTAATAGCGGGAGAAGCGAGCAGTTCTTC. Its translation is CASNPNSGRSEQFF.

The J gene is TRBJ1-5, the V gene TRBV6-1; D is undetermined. V was trimmed by 0 bases and J by 6 bases, leaving 15 bases between them. Germline CDR1 reads MNHNS; CDR2 reads SASEGT. This CDR3 spans 16 amino acids. CDR3 protein: CASSEALGRGSQPQHF. The CDR3 DNA reads as TGTGCCAGCAGTGAAGCGCTTGGACGGGGAAGTCAGCCCCAGCATTTT.

V is TRBV6-2 or TRBV6-3 and J is TRBJ2-4; D perhaps matches TRBD1 (5 bases). V lost 2 bases to trimming and J lost 0 bases, with 11 bases between them. This CDR3 spans 16 amino acids. Germline V CDR1 and CDR2: MNHEY, SVGEGT. As DNA, the CDR3 is TGTGCCAGCAGTTACAGGGGCCTCCTAGCCAAAAACATTCAGTACTTC. It codes for CASSYRGLLAKNIQYF.

The chain combines TRBV30 with TRBJ2-2; 7 bases line up with TRBD1. The CDR3 is made up of 18 amino acids. Looked up from germline, CDR1 is GTSNPN and CDR2 is SVGIG (reference sequence). Losses at the gene ends were 4 bases for V and 4 bases for J; bases not matched to a gene: 18. The CDR3 reads CAWTLQGWSPSSTGELFF. For the CDR3, the DNA is TGTGCCTGGACCCTACAGGGGTGGTCACCTTCGAGCACCGGGGAGCTGTTTTTT.

The chain has TRBV12-5 and TRBJ2-2; 11 nucleotides line up with TRBD2. Germline CDR1 LGHNT, CDR2 FRNRAP. The length of the CDR3 is 18 residues. V gave up 2 bases and J gave up 7 bases; unmatched junction bases: 12. The CDR3 DNA reads as TGTGCTAGTGGTTTGACACTAGCGGGAGTACCGGCGGGCGGGGAGCTGTTTTTT. It is translated as CASGLTLAGVPAGGELFF.

This clone was counted at least ten times. The J gene is TRBJ1-1, the V gene TRBV6-1; D uncertain. Germline CDR1 reads MNHNS; CDR2 reads SASEGT. The CDR3 covers 13 residues. Trimming removed 2 bases at V and 1 base at J, with 5 bases between. As DNA, the CDR3 is TGTGCCAGCAGTGAACTGTGGAACACTGAAGCTTTCTTT. Protein: CASSELWNTEAFF.

The chain couples TRBV19 to TRBJ1-5, with D unclear. CDR3 length: 14 residues. V shed 2 bases and J shed 9 bases, with 14 bases lying between them. Germline CDR1 and CDR2: LNHDA and SQIVND (reference sequence). The CDR3 DNA is TGTGCCAGTAGTATAAGGGAAGGACTATGGCCCCAGCATTTT. Translated: CASSIREGLWPQHF.

The genes are TRBV19 and TRBJ2-1; 8 bases line up with TRBD2. Germline V gene sequence: CDR1 LNHDA, CDR2 SQIVND (reference sequence). The ends lost 6 bases at V and 10 bases at J; junction bases unmatched: 8. The CDR3 covers 13 residues. In nucleotides, the CDR3 is TGTGCCAGTAGCTCGGGGGGGAACGGGGAGCAGTTCTTC. It yields the protein CASSSGGNGEQFF.

This clone was counted only a few times. This sequence joins TRBV7-3 and TRBJ2-6, with D tentatively TRBD1 (5 bases). The CDR3 contains 15 residues. The V end lost 5 bases, the J end lost 9 bases, and 17 bases lay between the germline ends. Germline CDR1 and CDR2: SGHTA and FQGTGA. The CDR3 DNA reads as TGTGCCAGCAGCCACGGACACGGTCAAGGCAACGTCCTGACTTTC. Amino acid sequence: CASSHGHGQGNVLTF.